This TCR beta chain is drawn from a study of blood T cell repertoires in COVID-19. Study information: In each case, the material was cDNA or gDNA derived from T cells, B-cell-depleted T cells, or PBMCs.

V dropped 1 base and J dropped 4 bases, with 8 bases sitting between them. In germline, CDR1 is KGHSH, CDR2 LQKENI. This CDR3 spans 14 amino acids. The authors' processing: Counts of nucleated cells, estimated from reference gene primer amplification, were obtained. Only in-frame clones appear in the TCRdb table, and some are missing; sequencing was by immunoSEQ multiplex PCR. V and J calls and clone size come straight from that table; D and trimming were deduced from the DNA. The sample carries 250,000 to 350,000 clones, approximately 91% recorded once. The source of this sequence is a woman aged 40 to 50 who had recovered from COVID-19. The V gene is TRBV18, the J gene TRBJ2-4, with D unresolved. The sequencing sample was made of peripheral blood. The CDR3 spells CASSPQAVKNIQYF. DNA of the CDR3: TGTGCCAGCTCACCACAGGCGGTAAAAAACATTCAGTACTTC. Full variable domain (remainder filled in from reference TRBV18 and TRBJ2-4): NAGVMQNPRHLVRRRGQEARLRCSPMKGHSHVYWYRQLPEEGLKFMVYLQKENIIDESGMPKERFSAEFPKEGPSILRIQQVVRGDSAAYFCASSPQAVKNIQYFGAGTRLSVL.